The 30 T cell receptor beta chains reported below all come from one sample, sequenced in a study of cytomegalovirus exposure and HLA in healthy donors. The PCR made use of 60 Vbeta and 13 Jbeta primers. Measured with immunoSEQ multiplex PCR; TCRdb has only the in-frame clones, and not every one. In the table there are some 140,000 clones, approximately 9% of which are singletons. The sample taken for sequencing was PBMCs. The receptor source for this set is a woman aged 40 to 50 in good health and CMV-seropositive.

This clone was detected a few times. The chain combines TRBV9 with TRBJ2-5; D is unresolved. The CDR3 length is 15 residues. Trimming left V 0 bases short and J 4 bases short, with 13 bases between. CDR1 and CDR2 from the germline V gene are SGDLS and YYNGEE. The CDR3 here is CASSVGVSVIETQYF. The CDR3 DNA reads as TGTGCCAGCAGCGTAGGCGTGAGCGTGATAGAGACCCAGTACTTC.

V is TRBV5-6 and J is TRBJ1-6, with D perhaps matching TRBD1 (6 bases). Trimming took off 5 bases at V and 9 bases at J, with 21 bases between the two ends. Germline V gene lookup returns CDR1 SGHDT and CDR2 YYEEEE. The CDR3 loop spans 16 amino acids. This CDR3 reads CASSGRGGSGSSPLHF. CDR3 DNA sequence: TGTGCCAGCAGTGGAAGGGGGGGCAGTGGAAGTTCACCCCTCCACTTT.

The rearrangement joins TRBV4-3 to TRBJ2-7; D is perhaps TRBD2 (5 bases). This CDR3 is built from 15 residues. Germline V gene data show CDR1 as LGHNA and CDR2 as YSLEER. V gave up 3 bases and J gave up 3 bases, with 15 bases separating them. CDR3 nucleotides: TGCGCCAGCAGCCAGCAAATCGGGAACTACTACGAGCAGTACTTC. Protein product: CASSQQIGNYYEQYF.

V gene TRBV5-4 combines with J gene TRBJ1-4; D uncertain. With 1 base removed from V and 8 bases from J, the gap between germline ends came to 21 bases. The CDR3 totals 17 residues. In germline, CDR1 is SGHNT, CDR2 YYREEE (reference sequence). The CDR3 region has the DNA TGTGCCAGCAGCTTGAGTATTAGAGGCGGTAAGGTGGAAAAACTGTTTTTT. Translating it yields CASSLSIRGGKVEKLFF.

This clone showed up many times. The CDR3 sequence is CASSPSQGNYGYTF. The CDR3, as DNA: TGCGCCAGCAGTCCTTCCCAGGGGAACTATGGCTACACCTTC. The chain uses TRBV4-1 and TRBJ1-2; perhaps TRBD1 as D (6 bases). Germline CDR1 reads MGHRA; CDR2 reads YSYEKL. This CDR3 contains 14 residues. V was pared by 6 bases and J by 2 bases, with 13 bases between.

DNA of the CDR3: TGTGCCAGCAGCTTAGTAGGGGGTCGAGAGACCCAGTACTTC. It specifies CASSLVGGRETQYF. The chain has TRBV7-9 and TRBJ2-5; weak D call: TRBD1 (6 bases). Germline CDR1 reads SEHNR; CDR2 reads FQNEAQ (reference sequence). V was trimmed by 1 base and J by 4 bases, leaving 10 bases between them. The CDR3 sequence is 14 residues long.

The CDR3 bases are TGCAGCGTTGCCACCCAGGGGGGAGTTTATGGCTACACCTTC. This gives the protein CSVATQGGVYGYTF. V gene TRBV29-1 combines with J gene TRBJ1-2; the match to TRBD1 covers 7 bases. The CDR3 extends over 14 amino acids. The V gene's germline CDR1 is SQVTM and CDR2 ANQGSEA. The V and J ends lost 4 bases and 5 bases, in that order; junction bases with no gene match: 10. The whole variable domain, filled in from reference TRBV29-1 and TRBJ1-2, reads SAVISQKPSRDICQRGTSLTIQCQVDSQVTMMFWYRQQPGQSLTLIATANQGSEATYESGFVIDKFPISRPNLTFSTLTVSNMSPEDSSIYLCSVATQGGVYGYTFGSGTRLTVV.

This chain uses TRBV7-9 with TRBJ2-2; 7 bases line up with TRBD1. CDR3 length: 15 residues. Germline V gene lookup returns CDR1 SEHNR and CDR2 FQNEAQ (reference sequence). The trim removed 8 bases at V and 0 bases at J, leaving 6 bases unmatched. CDR3 DNA sequence: TGTGCCAGCGTAAGGGGGCCTACGAACACCGGGGAGCTGTTTTTT. Its protein product is CASVRGPTNTGELFF.

V gene TRBV5-1 combines with J gene TRBJ2-1; 8 nucleotides line up with TRBD1. The V and J ends lost 3 bases and 8 bases, in that order; junction bases with no gene match: 7. The CDR3 has 14 residues. Germline V gene sequence: CDR1 SGHRS, CDR2 YFSETQ. The CDR3 reads CASSSRQGWHEQFF. CDR3 coding DNA: TGCGCCAGCAGCTCCCGACAGGGGTGGCATGAGCAGTTCTTC. Together with reference TRBV5-1 and TRBJ2-1, the CDR3 gives the full variable domain: KAGVTQTPRYLIKTRGQQVTLSCSPISGHRSVSWYQQTPGQGLQFLFEYFSETQRNKGNFPGRFSGRQFSNSRSEMNVSTLELGDSALYLCASSSRQGWHEQFFGPGTRLTVL.

Concerning this clone: The same CDR3 can be traced to other DNA sequences in this sample. This chain joins TRBV6-1 and TRBJ1-6, with D perhaps matching TRBD1 (6 bases). The CDR3 is made up of 14 amino acids. From germline, CDR1 is MNHNS and CDR2 SASEGT. V lost 6 bases and J 2 bases, leaving 8 bases between the germline ends. CDR3 loop: CASRGGTYNSPLHF. The CDR3 DNA is TGTGCCAGCAGAGGGGGTACCTATAATTCACCCCTCCACTTT.

The CDR3 spells CASSSGQGFSGNTIYF. The CDR3 DNA reads TGCGCCAGCAGCTCTGGGCAGGGATTCTCTGGAAACACCATATATTTT. The chain carries TRBV5-1 and TRBJ1-3, with D maybe TRBD1 (5 bases). CDR1 and CDR2 (germline): SGHRS, YFSETQ. The length of the CDR3 is 16 residues. V was cut by 3 bases and J by 0 bases, with 13 bases left in between.

This clone was detected a few times. This sequence joins TRBV5-6 and TRBJ1-1, with D hard to call. The CDR3 consists of 12 residues. CDR1 and CDR2 from the germline V gene are SGHDT and YYEEEE. Trimming left V 4 bases short and J 0 bases short, with 4 bases between. This chain's CDR3 is CASSDMNTEAFF. CDR3 bases: TGTGCCAGCAGCGACATGAACACTGAAGCTTTCTTT.

The chain joins TRBV2 to TRBJ1-5, with TRBD1 matching over 8 bases. The CDR3 sequence is 14 residues long. The ends lost 4 bases at V and 6 bases at J; junction bases unmatched: 5. Germline CDR1 SNHLY, CDR2 FYNNEI. The CDR3 spells CASSGDRGGQPQHF. The CDR3 nucleotides read TGTGCCAGCAGTGGAGACAGGGGTGGTCAGCCCCAGCATTTT.

In regard to this clone: Additional DNA sequences in this sample encode the identical CDR3. The chain uses TRBV7-2 and TRBJ2-7, with 7 bases that match TRBD1. Per germline, CDR1 SGHTA and CDR2 FQGNSA. The CDR3 has 15 residues. With V trimmed by 2 bases and J by 2 bases, 6 bases remained unmatched. CDR3 in DNA: TGTGCCAGCAGCTTAAGTGGGACAGAGACCTACGAGCAGTACTTC. Protein sequence: CASSLSGTETYEQYF.

The chain couples TRBV7-4 to TRBJ1-5; D is possibly TRBD1 (5 bases). V lost 1 base and J 8 bases, leaving 12 bases between the germline ends. Germline CDR1 is SGHVT and CDR2 is SQSDAQ. CDR3 length equals 14 residues. The CDR3 here is CASSLGGDYEPQHF. In DNA form, the CDR3 reads TGTGCCAGCAGCTTAGGGGGGGATTATGAGCCCCAGCATTTT.

This clone was counted between two and nine times. This chain links TRBV4-1 with TRBJ2-1, with a weak D call TRBD1 (5 bases). Trimming stripped 1 base from V and 0 bases from J, with 10 bases between. Germline CDR1 and CDR2: MGHRA and YSYEKL. There are 16 residues in the CDR3. The CDR3 here is CASSQGAGASYNEQFF. CDR3 DNA: TGCGCCAGCAGCCAAGGGGCTGGGGCCTCCTACAATGAGCAGTTCTTC.

V gene TRBV7-2 combines with J gene TRBJ2-5, with TRBD1 identical over 9 bases. The end of the DNA is better explained by TRBJ2-7, so the J call may be wrong. Germline CDR1 is SGHTA and CDR2 is FQGNSA. CDR3 size: 17 residues. In nucleotides, the CDR3 is TGTGCCAGCAGCTTAGAGGGAGGGGGGACAGGGACCTACGAGCAGTACTTC. Encoded protein: CASSLEGGGTGTYEQYF.

This chain links TRBV16 with TRBJ1-2, with TRBD1 as a possible D gene (5 bases). This CDR3 contains 15 residues. Trimming pared 1 base from V and 4 bases from J, leaving 13 bases between. Germline-derived CDR1 and CDR2 are KGHSY and FQNENV. In DNA, the CDR3 is TGTGCCAGCAGCCAATGGCAGGGCAATATCTATGGCTACACCTTC. It codes for CASSQWQGNIYGYTF.

There are a few counts of this clone. The chain combines TRBV2 with TRBJ2-2; 9 nucleotides match TRBD1. There are 17 residues in the CDR3. Germline lookup yields CDR1 SNHLY and CDR2 FYNNEI. V lost 3 bases and J lost 4; bases outside the gene matches: 9. The DNA of the CDR3 is TGTGCCAGCAGTGAGTTTTGGGGACAGGGCGGCACCGGGGAGCTGTTTTTT. Amino acids: CASSEFWGQGGTGELFF.

This clone came up a few times. The chain recombines TRBV13 with TRBJ1-6; D gene ambiguous. The CDR3 runs to 12 residues. Germline V CDR1 and CDR2: PRHDT, FYEKMQ (reference sequence). V was clipped by 3 bases and J by 5 bases, with 2 bases between them. CDR3 nucleotide sequence: TGTGCCAGCAGCTTTAATAATTCACCCCTCCACTTT. This codes for CASSFNNSPLHF.

The chain uses TRBV27 and TRBJ1-6; 8 bases map to TRBD1. The V and J ends lost 6 bases and 8 bases, in that order; junction bases with no gene match: 6. Germline V gene lookup returns CDR1 MNHEY and CDR2 SMNVEV (reference sequence). This CDR3 spans 14 amino acids. CDR3 protein: CASRMTGDHSPLHF. The CDR3 DNA is TGTGCCAGCAGGATGACAGGGGATCATTCACCCCTCCACTTT.

The rearrangement uses TRBV19 and TRBJ1-1, with a weak D call TRBD1 (6 bases). Germline V gene data show CDR1 as LNHDA and CDR2 as SQIVND (reference sequence). There are 15 residues in the CDR3. Between the trimmed V and J ends, which lost 6 bases and 7 bases, there was a span of 21 bases. CDR3 protein: CASSTQGYRVFEAFF. CDR3 DNA: TGTGCCAGTAGCACACAGGGATACAGGGTCTTTGAAGCTTTCTTT.

In its sample, this clone was seen a few times. The chain couples TRBV5-1 to TRBJ2-3, with D maybe TRBD2 (6 bases). Germline CDR1 is SGHRS and CDR2 is YFSETQ. The V end lost 2 bases, the J end lost 0 bases, and 13 bases lay between the germline ends. The CDR3 has 16 residues. The CDR3 loop is CASSFGGSGSTDTQYF. The CDR3 region has the DNA TGCGCCAGCAGCTTCGGAGGGAGTGGGAGCACAGATACGCAGTATTTT.

The CDR3 DNA sequence: TGTGCCAGCAGCTTGGGGGCAGGGGACACTGAAGCTTTCTTT. Translating it yields CASSLGAGDTEAFF. The J gene is TRBJ1-1, the V gene TRBV5-5; D perhaps matches TRBD1 (6 bases). From germline, CDR1 is SGHKS and CDR2 YYEKEE (reference sequence). Trimming removed 0 bases at V and 3 bases at J, with 9 bases between. The CDR3 length is 14 residues.

This clone was seen a handful of times. This chain links TRBV12-5 with TRBJ2-1, with TRBD1 matching 9 bases. CDR3 size: 15 residues. The ends lost 1 base at V and 10 bases at J; junction bases unmatched: 8. The germline V gene encodes CDR1 LGHNT and CDR2 FRNRAP. The chain's CDR3 is CASGLGTGEWREQFF. The CDR3 DNA reads TGTGCTAGTGGTTTGGGGACAGGGGAATGGCGGGAGCAGTTCTTC. Drawing the rest from reference TRBV12-5 and TRBJ2-1, the complete variable domain is DARVTQTPRHKVTEMGQEVTMRCQPILGHNTVFWYRQTMMQGLELLAYFRNRAPLDDSGMPKDRFSAEMPDATLATLKIQPSEPRDSAVYFCASGLGTGEWREQFFGPGTRLTVL.

This clone appeared a few times. The chain links TRBV7-3 to TRBJ2-3; weak D call: TRBD2 (6 bases). Trimming left V 5 bases short and J 2 bases short, with 11 bases between. The germline gives CDR1 SGHTA, CDR2 FQGTGA. This CDR3 contains 14 residues. The CDR3 DNA follows: TGTGCCAGCAGCCCACCGGGGGACACAGATACGCAGTATTTT. The encoded protein is CASSPPGDTDTQYF.

This rearrangement joins TRBV5-5 to TRBJ2-3; 14 bases are shared with TRBD2. Germline V gene sequence: CDR1 SGHKS, CDR2 YYEKEE (reference sequence). The CDR3 length is 15 residues. J was trimmed by 6 bases and V by 5 bases; bases with no gene match: 5. CDR3 protein: CASRGTSGGRDTQYF. For the CDR3, the DNA is TGTGCCAGCAGGGGGACTAGCGGGGGTAGGGATACGCAGTATTTT.

This clone was observed a few times. This chain connects TRBV6-5 to TRBJ1-2; D is possibly TRBD1 (5 bases). Trimming removed 5 bases from V and 4 bases from J, with 11 bases in between. This CDR3 spans 13 amino acids. Looked up from germline, CDR1 is MNHEY and CDR2 is SVGAGI. Written as DNA, the CDR3 is TGTGCCAGCAGTCTCCCCGGGGGCTATGGCTACACCTTC. This sequence encodes CASSLPGGYGYTF.

As for this clone: This CDR3 is also generated by other DNA sequences in the sample. This sequence joins TRBV5-1 and TRBJ1-1; D may be TRBD1 (5 bases). The germline V gene encodes CDR1 SGHRS and CDR2 YFSETQ. V lost 4 bases and J 5 bases, leaving 12 bases between the germline ends. CDR3 length: 13 residues. Written as DNA, the CDR3 is TGCGCCAGCAGCCTTGGAGGGGTGACTGAAGCTTTCTTT. Residues: CASSLGGVTEAFF. Using reference TRBV5-1 and TRBJ1-1 for the parts outside the CDR3, the full variable domain is KAGVTQTPRYLIKTRGQQVTLSCSPISGHRSVSWYQQTPGQGLQFLFEYFSETQRNKGNFPGRFSGRQFSNSRSEMNVSTLELGDSALYLCASSLGGVTEAFFGQGTRLTVV.

This clone was observed a few times. The CDR3: CASSEGTSLYGYTF. CDR3 sequence (DNA): TGTGCCAGCAGTGAGGGGACTTCACTCTATGGCTACACCTTC. The gene calls are TRBV2 and TRBJ1-2, with D perhaps matching TRBD1 (5 bases). CDR1 and CDR2 from the germline V gene are SNHLY and FYNNEI. V was trimmed by 3 bases and J by 4 bases, leaving 12 bases between them. This CDR3 is built from 14 residues.